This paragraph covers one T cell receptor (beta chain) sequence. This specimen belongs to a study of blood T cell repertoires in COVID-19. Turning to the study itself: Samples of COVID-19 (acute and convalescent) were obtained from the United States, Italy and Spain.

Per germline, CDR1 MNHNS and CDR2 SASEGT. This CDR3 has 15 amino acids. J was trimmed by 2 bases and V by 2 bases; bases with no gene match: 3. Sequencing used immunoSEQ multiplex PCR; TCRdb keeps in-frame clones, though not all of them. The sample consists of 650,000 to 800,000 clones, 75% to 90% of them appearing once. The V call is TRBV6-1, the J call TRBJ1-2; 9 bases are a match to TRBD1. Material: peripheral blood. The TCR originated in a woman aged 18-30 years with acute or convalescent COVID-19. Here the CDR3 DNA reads TGTGCCAGCAGTGAAAACAGGGGGCCCAACTATGGCTACACCTTC. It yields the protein CASSENRGPNYGYTF.